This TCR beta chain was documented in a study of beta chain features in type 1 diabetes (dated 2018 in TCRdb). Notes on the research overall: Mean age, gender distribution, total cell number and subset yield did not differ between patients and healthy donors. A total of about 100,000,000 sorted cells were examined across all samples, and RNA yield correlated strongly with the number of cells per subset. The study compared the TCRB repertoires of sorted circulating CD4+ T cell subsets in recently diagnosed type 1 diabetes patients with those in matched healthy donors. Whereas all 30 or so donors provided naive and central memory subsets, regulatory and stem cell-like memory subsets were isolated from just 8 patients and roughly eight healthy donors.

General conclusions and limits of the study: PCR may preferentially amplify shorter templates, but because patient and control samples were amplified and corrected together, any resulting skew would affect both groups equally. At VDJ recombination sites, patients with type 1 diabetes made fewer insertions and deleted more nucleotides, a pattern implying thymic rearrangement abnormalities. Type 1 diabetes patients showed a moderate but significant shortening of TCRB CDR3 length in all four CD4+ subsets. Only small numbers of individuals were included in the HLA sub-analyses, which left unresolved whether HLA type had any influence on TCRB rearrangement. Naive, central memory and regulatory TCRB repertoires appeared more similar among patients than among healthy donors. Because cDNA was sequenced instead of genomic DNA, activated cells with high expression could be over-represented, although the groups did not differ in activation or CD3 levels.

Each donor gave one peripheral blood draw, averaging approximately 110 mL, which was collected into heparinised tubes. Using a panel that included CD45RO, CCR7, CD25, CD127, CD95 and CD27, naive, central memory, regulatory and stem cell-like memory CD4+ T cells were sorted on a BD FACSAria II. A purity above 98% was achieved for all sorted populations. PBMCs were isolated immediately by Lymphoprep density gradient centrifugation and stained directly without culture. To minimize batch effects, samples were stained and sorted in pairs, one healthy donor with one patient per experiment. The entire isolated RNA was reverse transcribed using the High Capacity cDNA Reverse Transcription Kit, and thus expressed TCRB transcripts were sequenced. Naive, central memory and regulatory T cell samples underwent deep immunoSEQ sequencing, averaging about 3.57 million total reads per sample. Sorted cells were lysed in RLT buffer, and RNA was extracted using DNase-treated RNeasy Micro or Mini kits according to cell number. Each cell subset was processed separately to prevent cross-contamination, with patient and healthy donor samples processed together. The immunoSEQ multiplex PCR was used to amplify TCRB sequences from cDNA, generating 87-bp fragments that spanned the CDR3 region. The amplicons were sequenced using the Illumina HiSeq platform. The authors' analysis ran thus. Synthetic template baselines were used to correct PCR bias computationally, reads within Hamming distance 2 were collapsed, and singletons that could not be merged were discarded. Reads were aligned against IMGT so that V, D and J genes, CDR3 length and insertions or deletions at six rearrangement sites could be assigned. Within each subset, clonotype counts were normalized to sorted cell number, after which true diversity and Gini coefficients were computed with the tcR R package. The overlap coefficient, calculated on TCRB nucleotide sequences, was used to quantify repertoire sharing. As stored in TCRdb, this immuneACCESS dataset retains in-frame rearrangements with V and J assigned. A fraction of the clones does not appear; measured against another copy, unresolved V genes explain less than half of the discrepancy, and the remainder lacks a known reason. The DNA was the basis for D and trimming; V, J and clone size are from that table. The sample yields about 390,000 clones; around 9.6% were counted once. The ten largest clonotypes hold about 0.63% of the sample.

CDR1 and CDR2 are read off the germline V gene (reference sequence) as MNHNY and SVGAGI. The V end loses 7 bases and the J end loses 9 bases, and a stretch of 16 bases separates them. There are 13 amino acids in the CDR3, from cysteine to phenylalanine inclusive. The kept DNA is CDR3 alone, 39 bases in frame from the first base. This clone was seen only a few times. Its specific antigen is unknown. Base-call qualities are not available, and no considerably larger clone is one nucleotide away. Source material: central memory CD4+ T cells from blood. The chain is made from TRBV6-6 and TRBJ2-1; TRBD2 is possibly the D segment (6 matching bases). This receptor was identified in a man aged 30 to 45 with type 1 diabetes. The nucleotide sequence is TGTGCCAGCAATAAGATCGCGGGAATTGAGCAGTTCTTC. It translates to CASNKIAGIEQFF.